The present TCR beta chain was sequenced within a study of post-analysis software for immune sequencing data (dated by TCRdb to the mid-2010s). Regarding the study in general: Disease courses on record covered relapsing-remitting, secondary progressive and progressive-relapsing multiple sclerosis, though some patients had no subtype annotation. A subset of samples was prepared in parallel using single-end sample barcoding, then pooled and co-amplified after Illumina adapter ligation. The patient repertoires were set against around eleven previously published healthy control repertoires from donors whose ages ranged from roughly 6 to 25 years.

Remarks on this clonotype: Its antigen target is currently unknown. Base qualities are not at hand, and no much larger clone is one base apart.

To demonstrate the VDJtools post-analysis software, the study profiled TCR beta repertoires from the peripheral blood of about 13 young patients with multiple sclerosis. Multiple sclerosis patients were children and adolescents aged roughly 6 to 17 years. Results and caveats for the whole study, not just this receptor: Patients showed significantly higher frequencies than controls for roughly 5 TRBV segments, among them TRBV5-6, TRBV5-1 and TRBV20-1. When samples were clustered directly using the F measure, samples prepared in the same batch co-clustered strongly, which prompted a batch-effect correction. Compared with controls, multiple sclerosis patients had significantly lower normalized Chao1 diversity, a finding suggesting substantial peripheral T-cell clonal expansion. The control group was slightly older than the multiple sclerosis patient group.

CDR1 is given as MDHEN and CDR2 as SYDVKM, both from the germline V gene. The CDR3 spans 12 residues, from the cysteine through the phenylalanine. CDR3 DNA is the only sequence kept; it has 36 bases, read in frame from the first base. V sheds 3 bases and J sheds 7 bases, leaving 7 bases between their ends. The receptor library was made with PCR. Sequencing took place on an Illumina HiSeq 2500. Unique molecular identifiers were incorporated into TCR beta cDNA libraries to reduce PCR and sequencing biases. Per 1 to 10 million input T cells, approximately 500,000 cDNA molecules were obtained, such that each molecule approximated one T cell. The same protocol used for the earlier healthy control dataset was applied to prepare and sequence the patient libraries. Within a given batch, samples were prepared together, multiplexed and sequenced on the same HiSeq lane. Regarding the original processing steps: Raw barcoded reads were processed with MIGEC, discarding single-read molecular identifier groups before consensus assembly and CDR3 extraction. VDJtools was used for post-analysis of the clonotype tables, with diversity normalized by down-sampling every dataset to the smallest sample size. To correct batch-related cross-sample contamination, repertoire overlap clustering matched CDR3 amino acid sequences but not nucleotide sequences. In-frame beta chains were kept once TCRdb had trimmed the public reads at Q25 with fastp and called clones with MiXCR. CDR3 protein duplicates are merged, each entry listing the most common genes and DNA. It is TCRdb's table, rather than the study itself, that gives the V and J calls and clone size. Across this sample there are about 500,000 distinct CDR3 sequences, with around 40% seen only once. The top ten clonotypes cover 9% to 14% of the sample.

The sample comprised blood. The V and J segments used are TRBV28 and TRBJ2-1; the D gene cannot be resolved reliably. The sequence came from a girl aged 5-17 years with multiple sclerosis. The nucleotide sequence reads TGTGCCAGCAGTTTCAATAAGAATGAGCAGTTCTTC. It translates to CASSFNKNEQFF.